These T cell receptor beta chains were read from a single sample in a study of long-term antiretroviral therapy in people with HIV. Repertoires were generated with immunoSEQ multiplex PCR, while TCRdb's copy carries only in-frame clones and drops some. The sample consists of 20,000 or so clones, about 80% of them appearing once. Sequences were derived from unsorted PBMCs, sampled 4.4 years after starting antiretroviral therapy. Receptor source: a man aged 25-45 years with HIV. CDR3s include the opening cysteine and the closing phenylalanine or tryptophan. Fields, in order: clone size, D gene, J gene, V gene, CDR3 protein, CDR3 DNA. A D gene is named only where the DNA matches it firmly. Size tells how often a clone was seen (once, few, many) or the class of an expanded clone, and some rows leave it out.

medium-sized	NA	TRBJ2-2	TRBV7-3	CASSLGGATGELFF	TGTGCCAGCAGCTTAGGGGGTGCCACCGGGGAGCTGTTTTTT
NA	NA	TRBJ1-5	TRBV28	CASSTFYSNQPQHF	TGTGCCAGCAGCACGTTCTATAGCAATCAGCCCCAGCATTTT
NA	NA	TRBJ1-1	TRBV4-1	CASSQVVGRLGTEAFF	TGCGCCAGCAGCCAAGTGGTGGGAAGACTAGGCACTGAAGCTTTCTTT
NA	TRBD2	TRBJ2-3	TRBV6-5	CASSYRSPTSADTQYF	TGTGCCAGCAGTTACAGGTCCCCGACTAGCGCAGATACGCAGTATTTT
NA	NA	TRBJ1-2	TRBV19	CASGEQGNGYTF	TGTGCCAGTGGGGAACAGGGTAATGGCTACACCTTC
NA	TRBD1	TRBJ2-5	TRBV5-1	CASSLDRGPGETQYF	TGCGCCAGCAGCTTGGACAGGGGGCCGGGGGAGACCCAGTACTTC
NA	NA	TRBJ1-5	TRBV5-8	CATIGQRNNQPQHF	TGTGCCACCATTGGACAGCGAAACAATCAGCCCCAGCATTTT
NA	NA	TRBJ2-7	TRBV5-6	CASSLEKRFGQTYEQYF	TGTGCCAGCAGCTTGGAAAAAAGGTTCGGACAGACCTACGAGCAGTACTTC
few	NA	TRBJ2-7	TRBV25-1	CASSEREQYF	TGTGCCAGCAGTGAGCGGGAGCAGTACTTC
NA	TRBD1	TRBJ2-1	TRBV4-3	CASSQDKGTGVYNEQFF	TGCGCCAGCAGCCAAGATAAGGGGACAGGGGTATACAATGAGCAGTTCTTC
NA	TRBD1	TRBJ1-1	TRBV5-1	CASSSDRVNTEAFF	TGCGCCAGCAGCTCGGACAGGGTGAACACTGAAGCTTTCTTT
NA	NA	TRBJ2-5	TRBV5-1	CASSLVPQETQYF	TGCGCCAGCAGCTTGGTTCCCCAAGAGACCCAGTACTTC
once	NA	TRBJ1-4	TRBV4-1	CASSTATNEKLFF	TGCGCCAGCAGCACAGCAACTAATGAAAAACTGTTTTTT
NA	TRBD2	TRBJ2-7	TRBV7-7	CASSLVGGVEQYF	TGTGCCAGCAGCTTAGTCGGGGGGGTCGAGCAGTACTTC
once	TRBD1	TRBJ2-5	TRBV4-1	CASSLSTGSGETQYF	TGCGCCAGCAGCCTCTCGACAGGGTCAGGGGAGACCCAGTACTTC
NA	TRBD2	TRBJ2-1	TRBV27	CASSLIASGIYNEQFF	TGTGCCAGCAGTTTAATAGCTAGCGGGATCTACAATGAGCAGTTCTTC
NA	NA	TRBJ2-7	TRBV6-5	CASRGTRGYEQYF	TGTGCCAGCAGAGGGACTCGCGGGTACGAGCAGTACTTC
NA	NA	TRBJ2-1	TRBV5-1	CASFILGATGRGEQFF	TGCGCCAGCTTCATTTTGGGGGCGACCGGACGCGGTGAGCAGTTCTTC
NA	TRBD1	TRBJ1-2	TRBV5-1	CASSLDRGMEGYTF	TGCGCCAGCAGCCTAGACAGGGGAATGGAAGGCTACACCTTC
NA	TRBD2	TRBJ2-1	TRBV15	CATSREFSGNEQFF	TGTGCCACCAGCAGAGAATTTAGCGGGAATGAGCAGTTCTTC
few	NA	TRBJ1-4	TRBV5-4	CASTHGGGGEKLFF	TGTGCCAGCACCCACGGGGGTGGTGGTGAAAAACTGTTTTTT
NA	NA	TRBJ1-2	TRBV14	CASSQVGQTYYGYTF	TGTGCCAGCAGCCAAGTGGGCCAGACCTACTATGGCTACACCTTC
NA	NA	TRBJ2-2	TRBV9	CASSVVTDWAGELFF	TGTGCCAGCAGCGTAGTTACCGATTGGGCCGGGGAGCTGTTTTTT
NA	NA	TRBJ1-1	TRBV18	CASSPKSDTEAFF	TGTGCCAGCTCGCCAAAGAGTGACACTGAAGCTTTCTTT
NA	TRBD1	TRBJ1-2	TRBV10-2	CASSEAGATGNGYTF	TGCGCCAGCAGTGAAGCCGGGGCGACAGGGAATGGCTACACCTTC
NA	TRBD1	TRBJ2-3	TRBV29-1	CSVAGVGGTGSSASTDTQYF	TGCAGCGTTGCAGGAGTAGGAGGGACAGGGTCAAGCGCAAGCACAGATACGCAGTATTTT
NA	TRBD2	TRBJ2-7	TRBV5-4	CASSSIPRDSGNGEQYF	TGTGCCAGCAGCTCCATCCCCCGTGATAGCGGGAATGGCGAGCAGTACTTC
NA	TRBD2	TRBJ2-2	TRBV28	CASRGTSGRTNTGELFF	TGTGCCAGCAGAGGGACTAGCGGGAGGACGAACACCGGGGAGCTGTTTTTT
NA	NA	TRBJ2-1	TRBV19	CASSSSPSGPYNEQFF	TGTGCCAGTAGTTCCTCCCCCAGCGGCCCCTACAATGAGCAGTTCTTC
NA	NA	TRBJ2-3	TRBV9	CASSVDGLTDTQYF	TGTGCCAGCAGCGTAGACGGACTCACAGATACGCAGTATTTT
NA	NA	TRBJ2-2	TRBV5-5	CASSTTGAVTGELFF	TGTGCCAGCAGCACCACGGGGGCCGTCACCGGGGAGCTGTTTTTT
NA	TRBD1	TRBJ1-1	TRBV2	CAIPQGASEAFF	TGTGCCATTCCCCAGGGGGCGAGTGAAGCTTTCTTT
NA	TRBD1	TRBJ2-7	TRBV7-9	CASCHRGHEQYF	TGTGCCAGCTGCCACAGGGGTCACGAGCAGTACTTC
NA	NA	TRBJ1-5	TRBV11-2	CASSLGGGQPQHF	TGTGCCAGCAGCTTAGGGGGGGGTCAGCCCCAGCATTTT
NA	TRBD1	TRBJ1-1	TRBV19	CASSIAGTGGYTEAFF	TGTGCCAGTAGTATAGCTGGGACAGGGGGATACACTGAAGCTTTCTTT
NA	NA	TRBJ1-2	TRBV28	CASSLTPSLYGYTF	TGTGCCAGCAGTTTAACCCCCTCCCTCTATGGCTACACCTTC
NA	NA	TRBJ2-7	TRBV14	CASSQGRSYEQYF	TGTGCCAGCAGCCAGGGCAGATCCTACGAGCAGTACTTC
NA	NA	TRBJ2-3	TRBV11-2	CASSFLFTDTQYF	TGTGCCAGCAGCTTCCTATTCACAGATACGCAGTATTTT
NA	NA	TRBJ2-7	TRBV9	CASSVDPFYEQYF	TGTGCCAGCAGCGTAGACCCCTTCTACGAGCAGTACTTC
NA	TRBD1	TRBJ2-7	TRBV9	CASSVRDRSYEQYF	TGTGCCAGCAGCGTCCGGGACAGGTCCTACGAGCAGTACTTC
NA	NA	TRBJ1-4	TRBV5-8	CASSSRDANEKLFF	TGTGCCAGCAGTTCCAGGGATGCTAATGAAAAACTGTTTTTT